The subject of this entry is one TCR beta chain. The antigen remains undetermined. TCRdb's copy holds only in-frame clones and misses some; the assay was immunoSEQ multiplex PCR. Here the sample spans about 150,000 clones, 75% to 95% being singletons. This record comes from a study of T cell responses to AZD1222 COVID-19 vaccine. Points from the study as a whole: Repertoire sampling happened only post peak T cell response.

CDR3 length equals 17 residues. Germline V gene sequence: CDR1 SGHRS, CDR2 YFSETQ. J was trimmed by 10 bases and V by 0 bases; bases with no gene match: 10. The clonotype comes from an adult in good health. The sequenced sample was peripheral blood, obtained on day 0 of AZD1222 vaccination. The V and J genes are TRBV5-1 and TRBJ1-6; 10 nucleotides align to TRBD1. The CDR3 is CASSLAGTGVWESPLHF. CDR3 DNA: TGCGCCAGCAGCTTGGCCGGGACAGGGGTATGGGAATCACCCCTCCACTTT.